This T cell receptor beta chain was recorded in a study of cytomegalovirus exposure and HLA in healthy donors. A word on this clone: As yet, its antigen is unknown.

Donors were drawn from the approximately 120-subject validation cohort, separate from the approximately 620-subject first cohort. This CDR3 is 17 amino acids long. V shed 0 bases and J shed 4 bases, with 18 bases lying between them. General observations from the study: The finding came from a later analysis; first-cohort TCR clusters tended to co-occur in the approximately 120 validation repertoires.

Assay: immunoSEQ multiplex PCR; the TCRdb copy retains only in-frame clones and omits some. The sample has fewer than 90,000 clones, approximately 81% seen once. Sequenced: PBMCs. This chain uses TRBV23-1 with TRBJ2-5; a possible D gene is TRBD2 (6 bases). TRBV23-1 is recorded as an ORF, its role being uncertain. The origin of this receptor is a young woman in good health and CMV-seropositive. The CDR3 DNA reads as TGCGCCAGCAGTCAATCGAATGGGCCCGCGGGGCGAGAGACCCAGTACTTC. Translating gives CASSQSNGPAGRETQYF.